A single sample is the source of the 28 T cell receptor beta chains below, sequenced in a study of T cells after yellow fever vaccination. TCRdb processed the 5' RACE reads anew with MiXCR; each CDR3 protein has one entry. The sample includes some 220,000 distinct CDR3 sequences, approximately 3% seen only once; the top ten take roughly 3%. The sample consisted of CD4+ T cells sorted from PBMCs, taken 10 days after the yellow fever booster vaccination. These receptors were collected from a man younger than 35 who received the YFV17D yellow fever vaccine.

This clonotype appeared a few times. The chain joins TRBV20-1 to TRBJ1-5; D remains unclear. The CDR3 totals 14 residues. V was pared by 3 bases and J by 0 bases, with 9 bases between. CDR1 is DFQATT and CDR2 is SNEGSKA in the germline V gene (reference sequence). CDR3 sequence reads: CSASPGASNQPQHF. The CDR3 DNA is TGCAGTGCTAGTCCAGGCGCTAGCAATCAGCCCCAGCATTTT.

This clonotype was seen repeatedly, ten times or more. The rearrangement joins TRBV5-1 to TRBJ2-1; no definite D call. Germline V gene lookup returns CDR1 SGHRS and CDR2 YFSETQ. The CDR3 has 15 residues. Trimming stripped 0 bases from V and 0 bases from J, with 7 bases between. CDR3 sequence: CASSLVVSSYNEQFF. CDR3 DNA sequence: TGCGCCAGCAGCTTGGTTGTGAGCTCCTACAATGAGCAGTTCTTC.

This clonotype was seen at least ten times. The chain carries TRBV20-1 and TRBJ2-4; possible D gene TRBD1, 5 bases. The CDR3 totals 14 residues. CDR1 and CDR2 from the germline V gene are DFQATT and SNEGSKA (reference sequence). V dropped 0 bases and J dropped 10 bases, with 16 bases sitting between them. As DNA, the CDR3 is TGCAGTGCTAGAGAAGTGGCAGGGTTAAGTATTCAGTACTTC. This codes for CSAREVAGLSIQYF.

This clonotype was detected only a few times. The CDR3 region has the DNA TGTGCCAGCAGACGGGACACCCGTAGCAATCAGCCCCAGCATTTT. Amino acids: CASRRDTRSNQPQHF. The V gene is TRBV12-3 or TRBV12-4, the J gene TRBJ1-5, with D maybe TRBD1 (6 bases). V gave up 6 bases and J gave up 0 bases, with 12 bases separating them. This CDR3 has 15 amino acids.

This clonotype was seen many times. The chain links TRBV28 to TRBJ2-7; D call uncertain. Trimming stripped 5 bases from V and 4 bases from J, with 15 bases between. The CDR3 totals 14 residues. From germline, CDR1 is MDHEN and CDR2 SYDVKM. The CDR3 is CASSLTQTVYEQYF. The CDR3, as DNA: TGTGCCAGCAGTCTGACACAGACCGTATACGAGCAGTACTTC.

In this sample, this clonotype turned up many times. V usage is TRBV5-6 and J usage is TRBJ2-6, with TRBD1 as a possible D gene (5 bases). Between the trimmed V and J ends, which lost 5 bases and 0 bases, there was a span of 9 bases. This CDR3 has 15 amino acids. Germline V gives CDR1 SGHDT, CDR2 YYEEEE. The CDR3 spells CASRGPGSGANVLTF. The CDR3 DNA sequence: TGTGCCAGCAGGGGGCCGGGCTCTGGGGCCAACGTCCTGACTTTC.

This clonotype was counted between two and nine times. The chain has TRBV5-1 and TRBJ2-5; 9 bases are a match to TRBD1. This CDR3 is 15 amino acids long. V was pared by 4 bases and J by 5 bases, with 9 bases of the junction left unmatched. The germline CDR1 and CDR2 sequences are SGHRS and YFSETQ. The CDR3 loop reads CASSTGQGFGETQYF. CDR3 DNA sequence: TGCGCCAGCAGCACCGGACAGGGGTTCGGGGAGACCCAGTACTTC.

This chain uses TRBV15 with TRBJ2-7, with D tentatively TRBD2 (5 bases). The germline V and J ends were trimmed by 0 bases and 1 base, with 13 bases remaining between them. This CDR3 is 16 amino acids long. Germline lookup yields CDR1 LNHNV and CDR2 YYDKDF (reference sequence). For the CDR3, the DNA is TGTGCCACCAGCAGAGATCGAGGTCGGGGATCCTACGAGCAGTACGTC. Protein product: CATSRDRGRGSYEQYV.

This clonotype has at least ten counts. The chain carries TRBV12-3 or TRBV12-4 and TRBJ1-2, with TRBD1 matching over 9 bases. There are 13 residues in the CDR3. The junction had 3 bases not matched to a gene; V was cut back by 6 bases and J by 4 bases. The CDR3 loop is CASRETGGYGYTF. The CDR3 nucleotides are TGTGCCAGCAGGGAGACAGGGGGCTATGGCTACACCTTC.

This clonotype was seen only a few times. CDR3: CASSLKRARDREEKLFF. CDR3 DNA sequence: TGTGCCAGCAGCTTAAAAAGGGCCCGGGACAGGGAAGAAAAACTGTTTTTT. The chain is built from TRBV7-9 and TRBJ1-4; 9 nucleotides agree with TRBD1. CDR3 length: 17 amino acids. In germline, CDR1 is SEHNR, CDR2 FQNEAQ (reference sequence). V shed 2 bases, J shed 8 bases, and the junction held 12 bases outside the gene matches.

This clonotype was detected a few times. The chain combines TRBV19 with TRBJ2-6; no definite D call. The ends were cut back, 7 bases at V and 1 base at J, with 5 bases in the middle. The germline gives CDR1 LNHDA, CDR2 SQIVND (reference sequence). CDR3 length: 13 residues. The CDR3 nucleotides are TGTGCCAGTACCGGGTCTGGGGCCAACGTCCTGACTTTC. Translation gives CASTGSGANVLTF.

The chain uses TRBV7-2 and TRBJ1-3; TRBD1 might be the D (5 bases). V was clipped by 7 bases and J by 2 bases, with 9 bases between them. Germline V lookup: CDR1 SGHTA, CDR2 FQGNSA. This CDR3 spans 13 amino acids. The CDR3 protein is CASIPGPGNTIYF. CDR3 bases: TGTGCCAGCATCCCGGGACCTGGAAACACCATATATTTT.

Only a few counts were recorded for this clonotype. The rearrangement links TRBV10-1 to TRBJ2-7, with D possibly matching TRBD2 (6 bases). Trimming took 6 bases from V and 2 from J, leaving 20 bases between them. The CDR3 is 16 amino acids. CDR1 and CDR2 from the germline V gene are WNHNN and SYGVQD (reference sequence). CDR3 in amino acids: CASSKNPSGEAYEQYV. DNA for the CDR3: TGCGCCAGCAGCAAGAATCCTTCCGGGGAGGCCTACGAGCAGTACGTC.

CDR3 sequence reads: CASSPTGGPSTGELFF. The CDR3 DNA follows: TGTGCCAGCAGCCCTACAGGGGGCCCCAGCACCGGGGAGCTGTTTTTT. The chain uses TRBV6-1 and TRBJ2-2, with 9 bases identical to TRBD1. The trim removed 6 bases at V and 4 bases at J, leaving 9 bases unmatched. From germline, CDR1 is MNHNS and CDR2 SASEGT. The CDR3 extends over 16 amino acids.

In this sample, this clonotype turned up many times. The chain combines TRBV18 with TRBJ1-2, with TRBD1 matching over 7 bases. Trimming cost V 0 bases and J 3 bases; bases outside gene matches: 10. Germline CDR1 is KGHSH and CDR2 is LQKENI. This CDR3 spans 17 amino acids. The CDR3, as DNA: TGTGCCAGCTCACCACCCAGGGGGGGACCGTCTCACTATGGCTACACCTTC. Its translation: CASSPPRGGPSHYGYTF.

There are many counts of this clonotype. The CDR3 sequence is CASSLAGTYTGELFF. CDR3 nucleotides: TGTGCCAGCAGCCTAGCGGGGACCTACACCGGGGAGCTGTTTTTT. The chain uses TRBV5-4 and TRBJ2-2, with TRBD2 matching over 9 bases. V lost 4 bases to trimming and J lost 3 bases; unmatched junction nucleotides: 4. CDR3 length equals 15 residues. Germline CDR1 is SGHNT and CDR2 is YYREEE (reference sequence).

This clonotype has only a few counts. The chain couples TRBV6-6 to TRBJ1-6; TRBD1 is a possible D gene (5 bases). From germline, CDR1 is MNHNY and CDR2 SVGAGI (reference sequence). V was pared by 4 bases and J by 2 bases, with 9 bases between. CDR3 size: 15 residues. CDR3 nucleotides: TGTGCCAGCAGTTCCAGGGCCACCTATAATTCACCCCTCCACTTT. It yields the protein CASSSRATYNSPLHF.

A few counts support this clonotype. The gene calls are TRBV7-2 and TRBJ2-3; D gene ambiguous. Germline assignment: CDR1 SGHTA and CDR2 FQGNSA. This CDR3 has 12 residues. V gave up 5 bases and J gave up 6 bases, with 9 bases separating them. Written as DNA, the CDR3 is TGTGCCAGCAGCCCCGACGGGGATACGCAGTATTTT. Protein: CASSPDGDTQYF.

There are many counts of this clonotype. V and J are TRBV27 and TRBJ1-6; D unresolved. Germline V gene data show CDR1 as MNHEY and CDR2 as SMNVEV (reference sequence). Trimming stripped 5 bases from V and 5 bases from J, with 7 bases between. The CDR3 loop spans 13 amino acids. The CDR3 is CASSIRDNSPLHF. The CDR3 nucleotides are TGTGCCAGCAGTATTCGGGATAATTCACCCCTCCACTTT.

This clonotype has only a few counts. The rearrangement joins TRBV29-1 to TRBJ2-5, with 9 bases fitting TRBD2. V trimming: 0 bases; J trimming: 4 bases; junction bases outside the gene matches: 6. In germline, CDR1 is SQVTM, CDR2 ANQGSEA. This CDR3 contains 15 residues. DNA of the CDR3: TGCAGCGTTGAAGATTCTAGCGGGGTCCGAGAGACCCAGTACTTC. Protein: CSVEDSSGVRETQYF.

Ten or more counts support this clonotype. CDR3 in amino acids: CAISESGLKAGQYF. Here the CDR3 DNA reads TGTGCCATCAGTGAAAGCGGCCTAAAAGCGGGCCAGTACTTC. The chain employs TRBV10-3 and TRBJ2-5; weak D call: TRBD2 (6 bases). This CDR3 spans 14 amino acids. The germline gives CDR1 ENHRY, CDR2 SYGVKD. V lost 3 bases and J lost 10, with 18 bases in between.

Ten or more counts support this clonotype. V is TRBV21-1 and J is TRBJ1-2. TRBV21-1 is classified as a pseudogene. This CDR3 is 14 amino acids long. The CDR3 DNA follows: TGTGCCAGCAGCAAAGTCAGGACGTCCTATGGCTACACCTTC. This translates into CASSKVRTSYGYTF.

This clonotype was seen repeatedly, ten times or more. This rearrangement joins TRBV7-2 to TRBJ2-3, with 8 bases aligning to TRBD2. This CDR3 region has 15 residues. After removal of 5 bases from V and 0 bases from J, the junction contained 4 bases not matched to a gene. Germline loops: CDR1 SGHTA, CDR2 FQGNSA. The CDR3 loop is CASSRGGSSTDTQYF. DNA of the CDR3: TGTGCCAGCAGCCGGGGGGGATCTAGCACAGATACGCAGTATTTT.

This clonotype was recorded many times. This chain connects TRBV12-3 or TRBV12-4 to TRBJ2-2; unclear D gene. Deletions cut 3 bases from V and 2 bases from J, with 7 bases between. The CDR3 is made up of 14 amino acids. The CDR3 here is CASSFYGNTGELFF. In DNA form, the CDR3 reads TGTGCCAGCAGTTTTTACGGCAACACCGGGGAGCTGTTTTTT.

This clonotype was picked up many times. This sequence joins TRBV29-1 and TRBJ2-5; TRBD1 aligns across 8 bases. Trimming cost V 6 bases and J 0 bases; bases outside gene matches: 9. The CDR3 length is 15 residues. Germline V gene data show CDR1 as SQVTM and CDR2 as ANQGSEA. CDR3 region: CSVGPGQANQETQYF. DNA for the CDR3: TGCAGCGTCGGACCGGGACAGGCTAACCAAGAGACCCAGTACTTC.

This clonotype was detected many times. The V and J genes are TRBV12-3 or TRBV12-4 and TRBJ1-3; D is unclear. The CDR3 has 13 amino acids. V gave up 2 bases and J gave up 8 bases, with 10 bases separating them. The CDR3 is CASSLNDGDTIYF. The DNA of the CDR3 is TGTGCCAGCAGTTTAAACGACGGGGACACCATATATTTT.

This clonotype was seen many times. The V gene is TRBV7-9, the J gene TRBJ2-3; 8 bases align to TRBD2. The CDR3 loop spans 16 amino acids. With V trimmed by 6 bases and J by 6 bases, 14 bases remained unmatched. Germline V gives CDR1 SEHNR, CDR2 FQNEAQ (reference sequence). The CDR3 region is CASRQIGAGGQDTQYF. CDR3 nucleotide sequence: TGTGCCAGCAGACAAATCGGGGCGGGGGGCCAGGATACGCAGTATTTT.

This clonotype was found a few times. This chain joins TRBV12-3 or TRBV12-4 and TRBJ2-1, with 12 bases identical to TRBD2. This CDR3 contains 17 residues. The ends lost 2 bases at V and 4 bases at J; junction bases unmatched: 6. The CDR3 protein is CASSLRLAGVKYNEQFF. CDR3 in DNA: TGTGCCAGCAGTTTAAGACTAGCGGGGGTGAAGTACAATGAGCAGTTCTTC.